The rows below give T cell receptor beta chains drawn from one sample of a study of blood T cells in healthy people across ages. TCRdb passed the 5' RACE reads through MiXCR, listing each CDR3 protein once. The sample has approximately 800,000 distinct CDR3 sequences, more than 20% seen once; the top ten hold under 4.5%. This sample was shared with a second study, whose subject was T cells of mothers and their children.

Sequencing input: blood. The receptor set was obtained from a boy between 10 and 17 years old in good health. Both conserved end residues are part of each CDR3.

v_call: TRBV7-9
j_call: TRBJ1-2
cdr3_aa: CASSLGGRANYGYTF

v_call: TRBV4-1
j_call: TRBJ2-5
cdr3_aa: CASSQAGPSQETQYF

v_call: TRBV6-2/TRBV6-3
j_call: TRBJ1-1
cdr3_aa: CASSRTRGPEAFF

v_call: TRBV28
j_call: -
cdr3_aa: CASRMDRGNQETQYF

v_call: TRBV7-2
j_call: TRBJ1-3
cdr3_aa: CASSLDRPLSGNTIYF

v_call: TRBV28
j_call: TRBJ2-2
cdr3_aa: CASSPRPGRGLNTGELFF

v_call: TRBV7-2
j_call: TRBJ2-7
cdr3_aa: CASSPSGTYEQYF

v_call: TRBV7-2
j_call: TRBJ2-5
cdr3_aa: CASSLDGSGSETQYF

v_call: TRBV29-1
j_call: TRBJ2-1
cdr3_aa: CSVEAAASGSDEQFF

v_call: TRBV7-9
j_call: TRBJ2-7
cdr3_aa: CASSLTRDEQYF

v_call: TRBV7-2
j_call: TRBJ2-3
cdr3_aa: CASSDRGVRTDTQYF

v_call: TRBV6-5
j_call: TRBJ2-1
cdr3_aa: CASSKDRGNNEQFF

v_call: TRBV7-8
j_call: TRBJ2-7
cdr3_aa: CASSLLAVGPSDEQYF

v_call: TRBV30
j_call: TRBJ1-1
cdr3_aa: CAWKGQAPEAFF

v_call: TRBV10-3
j_call: TRBJ1-2
cdr3_aa: CAISEAGATNYGYTF

v_call: TRBV5-5
j_call: TRBJ1-2
cdr3_aa: CASSFAGQAGGYTF

v_call: TRBV9
j_call: TRBJ1-5
cdr3_aa: CASSVEERGQPQHF

v_call: TRBV5-1
j_call: TRBJ2-4
cdr3_aa: CASSYGENIQYF

v_call: TRBV2
j_call: -
cdr3_aa: CASSVITTYEQYF

v_call: TRBV2
j_call: -
cdr3_aa: CASSPRSWTEDEQFF

v_call: TRBV12-5
j_call: TRBJ2-1
cdr3_aa: CASAVWGSSYNEQFF

v_call: TRBV20-1
j_call: TRBJ2-5
cdr3_aa: CSASKQGFGETQYF

v_call: TRBV19
j_call: TRBJ1-2
cdr3_aa: CASSPGQGVGYGYTF

v_call: TRBV10-3
j_call: TRBJ2-5
cdr3_aa: CATRDYSQETQYF

v_call: TRBV7-9
j_call: TRBJ2-7
cdr3_aa: CASSGARATDYEQYF

v_call: TRBV3-1
j_call: -
cdr3_aa: CASSQDNRLSSSYEQYF

v_call: TRBV4-1
j_call: TRBJ2-7
cdr3_aa: CASSQGQGSYKQYF

v_call: TRBV12-3/TRBV12-4
j_call: TRBJ2-5
cdr3_aa: CASSQAQRETQYF

v_call: TRBV4-3
j_call: TRBJ2-5
cdr3_aa: CASSQEGSLQETQYF

v_call: TRBV20-1
j_call: TRBJ2-1
cdr3_aa: CSAREVGFNEQFF

v_call: TRBV27
j_call: TRBJ2-5
cdr3_aa: CASSFKTSGTTQTQYF

v_call: TRBV12-3/TRBV12-4
j_call: TRBJ2-3
cdr3_aa: CTSSSTGIPDTQYF

v_call: TRBV9
j_call: TRBJ1-3
cdr3_aa: CASSVAATTGKSGNTIYF

v_call: TRBV6-2/TRBV6-3
j_call: TRBJ2-1
cdr3_aa: CASSYPSGDEQFF

v_call: TRBV6-6
j_call: TRBJ1-1
cdr3_aa: CASSRRTGGSNTEAFF

v_call: TRBV24-1
j_call: TRBJ2-7
cdr3_aa: CATSGGYSYEQYF

v_call: TRBV7-8
j_call: TRBJ2-5
cdr3_aa: CASTTALDREETQYF

v_call: TRBV29-1
j_call: TRBJ2-7
cdr3_aa: CSVGTDSSYEQYF

v_call: TRBV12-3/TRBV12-4
j_call: TRBJ1-2
cdr3_aa: CASLAHVNYGYTF

v_call: TRBV5-6
j_call: TRBJ2-7
cdr3_aa: CASSGPGQGTGEQYF

v_call: TRBV20-1
j_call: TRBJ2-7
cdr3_aa: CSAPDLGSTYEQYF

v_call: TRBV11-2
j_call: TRBJ2-5
cdr3_aa: CASSLDPGREETQYF

v_call: TRBV7-2
j_call: TRBJ2-7
cdr3_aa: CASSLFALSAGGTDEQYF